This entry lists 13 T cell receptor beta chains sequenced from one sample in a study of shared clonotypes between healthy human individuals. Profiled with immunoSEQ multiplex PCR; TCRdb holds only in-frame clones, not every one. The table has more than 900,000 clones, about 80% seen once. The sample was memory CD4+ T cells from PBMCs. As to subset: CD45RA-negative fraction. Every receptor here comes from a man aged 18 to 29 in good health. Some clones in this sample may be carry-over from other donors' samples.

There are a few counts of this clone. This sample includes further DNA sequences coding for the same CDR3. The rearrangement uses TRBV7-2 and TRBJ2-7; D is possibly TRBD2 (6 bases). The CDR3 runs to 14 residues. Germline-derived CDR1 and CDR2 are SGHTA and FQGNSA. V lost 5 bases and J lost 0, with 11 bases in between. The CDR3 is CASSRGLGSYEQYF. The CDR3 nucleotides are TGTGCCAGCAGCAGGGGACTCGGCTCCTACGAGCAGTACTTC.

The chain recombines TRBV5-6 with TRBJ1-5; 8 bases match TRBD1. There are 15 residues in the CDR3. V was clipped by 4 bases and J by 7 bases; unmatched bases: 10. Germline V gene lookup returns CDR1 SGHDT and CDR2 YYEEEE. This CDR3 is CASSAAGTGRQPQHF. DNA for the CDR3: TGTGCCAGCAGCGCAGCCGGGACAGGCCGACAGCCCCAGCATTTT.

The chain couples TRBV2 to TRBJ2-2; D gene unclear. This CDR3 spans 14 amino acids. Germline V gene data show CDR1 as SNHLY and CDR2 as FYNNEI. Trimming took off 2 bases at V and 3 bases at J, with 7 bases between the two ends. As DNA, the CDR3 is TGTGCCAGCAGTGAAACCGGGTACACCGGGGAGCTGTTTTTT. Its protein is CASSETGYTGELFF.

This rearrangement joins TRBV6-1 to TRBJ2-7; D uncertain. There are 13 residues in the CDR3. Trimming removed 6 bases from V and 1 base from J, with 10 bases in between. CDR1 MNHNS and CDR2 SASEGT come from the germline V gene. Here the CDR3 DNA reads TGTGCCAGCAGCCGCGCCGTTTCCTACGAGCAGTACTTC. Residues: CASSRAVSYEQYF.

The rearrangement links TRBV11-2 to TRBJ1-4, with TRBD1 as a possible D gene (6 bases). The length of the CDR3 is 14 residues. The germline V and J ends were trimmed by 5 bases and 8 bases, with 15 bases remaining between them. Germline V lookup: CDR1 SGHAT, CDR2 FQNNGV. CDR3 region: CASSLWTEGEKLFF. The CDR3, as DNA: TGTGCCAGCAGCCTATGGACAGAGGGGGAAAAACTGTTTTTT. Full variable domain (remainder filled in from reference TRBV11-2 and TRBJ1-4): EAGVAQSPRYKIIEKRQSVAFWCNPISGHATLYWYQQILGQGPKLLIQFQNNGVVDDSQLPKDRFSAERLKGVDSTLKIQPAKLEDSAVYLCASSLWTEGEKLFFGSGTQLSVL.

About this clone itself: This same CDR3 is encoded by further DNA sequences in the sample. J is TRBJ1-1 and V is TRBV30; D is perhaps TRBD1 (6 bases). With 2 bases removed from V and 5 bases from J, the gap between germline ends came to 6 bases. Germline V lookup: CDR1 GTSNPN, CDR2 SVGIG (reference sequence). This CDR3 is built from 11 residues. The CDR3 reads CAWSRGTEAFF. The CDR3 DNA reads as TGTGCCTGGAGTAGGGGGACTGAAGCTTTCTTT.

The chain couples TRBV6-6 to TRBJ2-1; TRBD1 might be the D (5 bases). Per germline, CDR1 MNHNY and CDR2 SVGAGI (reference sequence). CDR3 size: 12 residues. Trimming removed 6 bases at V and 2 bases at J, with 5 bases between. CDR3 in DNA: TGTGCCAGCAGGGACACCTACAATGAGCAGTTCTTC. Protein product: CASRDTYNEQFF.

V gene TRBV25-1 combines with J gene TRBJ1-1; D remains unclear. Germline V lookup: CDR1 MGHDK, CDR2 SYGVNS. The length of the CDR3 is 13 residues. Trimming removed 4 bases from V and 1 base from J, with 7 bases in between. CDR3 bases: TGTGCCAGCAGTGCATACGGGAACACTGAAGCTTTCTTT. As protein: CASSAYGNTEAFF.

The chain uses TRBV19 and TRBJ2-6; D unclear. This CDR3 is built from 14 residues. Germline CDR1 and CDR2: LNHDA and SQIVND (reference sequence). Trimming cost V 4 bases and J 0 bases, with 4 bases left between them. The CDR3 nucleotides are TGTGCCAGTAGTACGGACTCTGGGGCCAACGTCCTGACTTTC. Its translation: CASSTDSGANVLTF.

This clone was observed a handful of times. The CDR3 protein is CASSQVGGTASEKLFF. Written as DNA, the CDR3 is TGCGCCAGCAGCCAAGTTGGGGGGACTGCGAGTGAAAAACTGTTTTTT. The chain recombines TRBV4-3 with TRBJ1-4; D is perhaps TRBD1 (5 bases). This CDR3 spans 16 amino acids. Germline loops: CDR1 LGHNA, CDR2 YSLEER. V was shortened by 1 base and J by 7 bases, with 16 bases between the two germline ends.

The rearrangement links TRBV6-4 to TRBJ2-7; TRBD2 might be the D (5 bases). The V end was cut by 2 bases, the J end by 1 base, with 15 bases between. This CDR3 comprises 16 residues. In germline, CDR1 is MRHNA, CDR2 SNTAGT. The CDR3: CASSDRFRGSSYEQYF. CDR3 sequence (DNA): TGTGCCAGCAGTGACAGGTTTCGGGGATCGTCCTACGAGCAGTACTTC.

The chain employs TRBV28 and TRBJ2-1; D unclear. The V gene lost 5 bases and the J gene lost 5 bases, with 7 bases spanning the gap. This CDR3 has 12 amino acids. Germline values: CDR1 MDHEN, CDR2 SYDVKM. The CDR3 protein is CASSIVNNEQFF. CDR3 DNA: TGTGCCAGCAGTATTGTGAACAATGAGCAGTTCTTC.

The chain links TRBV28 to TRBJ2-1; tentative D call: TRBD2 (7 bases). Trimming removed 6 bases at V and 4 bases at J, with 16 bases between. This CDR3 has 15 amino acids. Per the germline V gene, CDR1 is MDHEN and CDR2 is SYDVKM. The CDR3 sequence is CASSLPGGPYNEQFF. CDR3 nucleotides: TGTGCCAGCAGCCTACCCGGGGGGCCTTACAATGAGCAGTTCTTC.